The sequence of this TCR beta chain was determined in a study of CD8 T cells in Susac syndrome. General study points: As the study acknowledged, the number of individuals in its TCR sequencing and HLA analysis was relatively small.

The CDR3 sequence is 13 residues long. The germline CDR1 and CDR2 sequences are LGHNT and FRNRAP. J lost 10 bases, V lost 10 bases, and 5 bases had no gene match. The table lists this clonotype with a count of one. What it binds is unknown. Sequencing of TCR beta drew on CD8+ and CD4+ T cells from blood. Random hexamers were used to reverse transcribe an amount of roughly 0.5 to 1 ug RNA. One entry per CDR3 protein, called by TCRdb with MiXCR from the immunoSEQ multiplex PCR reads. The repertoire consists of 150,000 to 190,000 distinct CDR3 sequences, with approximately 94% occurring once and the leading ten covering more than 0.2%.

The rearrangement joins TRBV12-5 to TRBJ2-1; 15 nucleotides align to TRBD2. The source of this sequence is a human donor with multiple sclerosis. What was sequenced was CD8+ T cells from PBMCs. CDR3 in DNA: TGTGCTACAGGACTAGCGGGGGGGCGAGAGCAGTTCTTC. Protein sequence: CATGLAGGREQFF.